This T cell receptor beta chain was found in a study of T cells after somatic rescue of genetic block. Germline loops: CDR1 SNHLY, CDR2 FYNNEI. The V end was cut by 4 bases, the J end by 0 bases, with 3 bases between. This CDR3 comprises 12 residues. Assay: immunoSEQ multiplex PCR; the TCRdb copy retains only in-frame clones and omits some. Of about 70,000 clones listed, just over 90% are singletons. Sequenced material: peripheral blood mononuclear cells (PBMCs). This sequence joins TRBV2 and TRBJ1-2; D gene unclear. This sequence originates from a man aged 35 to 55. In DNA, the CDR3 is TGTGCCAGCAGTGCGACTAACTATGGCTACACCTTC. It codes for CASSATNYGYTF.